A single sample is the source of the 31 T cell receptor beta chains below, sequenced in a study of a mutant IDH1 vaccine in newly diagnosed glioma. TCRdb's table, derived via immunoSEQ multiplex PCR, lists solely in-frame clones and lacks some. The sample lists around 45,000 clones, more than 70% occurring once. No cognate antigen is known for these TCRs. As to time point: week 35, safety follow-up. Every vaccine dose comprised 300 ug of mutant IDH1 20-mer peptide plus topical imiquimod. The starting material was PBMCs, obtained from a glioma patient whose treatment included an IDH1 peptide vaccine. The receptors were sampled from a woman aged 40 to 50 with glioma.

CDR3 region: CSGEWEYIQYF. The CDR3 DNA follows: TGCAGTGGCGAGTGGGAATACATTCAGTACTTC. The rearrangement joins TRBV20-1 to TRBJ2-4; unclear D gene. CDR3 length: 11 residues. The germline V and J ends were trimmed by 7 bases and 8 bases, with 12 bases remaining between them. Germline CDR1 reads DFQATT; CDR2 reads SNEGSKA (reference sequence).

V and J are TRBV4-1 and TRBJ1-2, with D tentatively TRBD1 (6 bases). This CDR3 spans 15 amino acids. Between the trimmed V and J ends, which lost 3 bases and 7 bases, there was a span of 18 bases. Germline V CDR1 and CDR2: MGHRA, YSYEKL. The CDR3 loop reads CASSQTPGDIGGYTF. The CDR3 region has the DNA TGCGCCAGCAGCCAGACACCTGGGGACATCGGTGGCTACACCTTC.

The rearrangement joins TRBV2 to TRBJ2-5, with D maybe TRBD2 (5 bases). Trimming cost V 6 bases and J 1 base, with 12 bases left between them. Germline CDR1 is SNHLY and CDR2 is FYNNEI. The CDR3 runs 14 residues. CDR3 region: CASSQDWSQETQYF. In DNA form, the CDR3 reads TGTGCCAGCAGCCAGGACTGGTCCCAAGAGACCCAGTACTTC.

The gene calls are TRBV5-1 and TRBJ2-6, with D tentatively TRBD2 (5 bases). Trimming left V 0 bases short and J 0 bases short, with 7 bases between. Germline loops: CDR1 SGHRS, CDR2 YFSETQ. The CDR3 contains 16 residues. As DNA, the CDR3 is TGCGCCAGCAGCTTGGGCGGGTACTCTGGGGCCAACGTCCTGACTTTC. Residues: CASSLGGYSGANVLTF.

This clone was picked up one time. The chain employs TRBV5-8 and TRBJ1-5; 10 positions agree with TRBD1. The germline gives CDR1 SGHTS, CDR2 YDEGEE. The length of the CDR3 is 15 residues. The J segment lost 10 bases and the V segment lost 0 bases, leaving 7 bases of the junction unmatched. Here the CDR3 reads CASSLVGQGLGPQHF. For the CDR3, the DNA is TGTGCCAGCAGCTTGGTGGGACAGGGGCTAGGTCCCCAGCATTTT. The full variable domain, with the rest looked up from reference TRBV5-8 and TRBJ1-5, is EAGVTQSPTHLIKTRGQQATLRCSPISGHTSVYWYQQALGLGLQFLLWYDEGEERNRGNFPPRFSGRQFPNYSSELNVNALELEDSALYLCASSLVGQGLGPQHFGDGTRLSIL.

This clone was seen only once. The J gene is TRBJ2-3, the V gene TRBV7-9; D gene ambiguous. The length of the CDR3 is 12 residues. The V end lost 3 bases, the J end lost 6 bases, and 7 bases lay between the germline ends. Germline V gene sequence: CDR1 SEHNR, CDR2 FQNEAQ (reference sequence). The CDR3 reads CASSLGFDTQYF. For the CDR3, the DNA is TGTGCCAGCAGCTTGGGGTTCGATACGCAGTATTTT.

This chain joins TRBV5-1 and TRBJ1-2; D possibly corresponds to TRBD1 (6 bases). Trimming stripped 3 bases from V and 4 bases from J, with 13 bases between. The CDR3 has 14 residues. Germline V gives CDR1 SGHRS, CDR2 YFSETQ. The CDR3 is CASSSTGQFYGYTF. CDR3 bases: TGCGCCAGCAGCTCCACCGGACAGTTCTATGGCTACACCTTC. The variable domain in full, completed from reference TRBV5-1 and TRBJ1-2, reads KAGVTQTPRYLIKTRGQQVTLSCSPISGHRSVSWYQQTPGQGLQFLFEYFSETQRNKGNFPGRFSGRQFSNSRSEMNVSTLELGDSALYLCASSSTGQFYGYTFGSGTRLTVV.

V is TRBV4-2 and J is TRBJ1-1; D not resolved. Germline V gene lookup returns CDR1 LGHNA and CDR2 YNFKEQ. The CDR3 has 18 amino acids. Trimming stripped 0 bases from V and 0 bases from J, with 17 bases between. CDR3 sequence reads: CASSQDSPVDPLNTEAFF. In DNA form, the CDR3 reads TGTGCCAGCAGCCAAGATTCCCCGGTTGACCCCCTGAACACTGAAGCTTTCTTT.

The J gene is TRBJ1-2, the V gene TRBV7-9, with D possibly being TRBD1 (6 bases). Germline V gene lookup returns CDR1 SEHNR and CDR2 FQNEAQ (reference sequence). The CDR3 runs 13 residues. Between the trimmed V and J ends, which lost 5 bases and 8 bases, there was a span of 15 bases. This CDR3 reads CASSPSGAFGYTF. The CDR3 DNA reads as TGTGCCAGCAGCCCATCAGGGGCCTTCGGCTACACCTTC.

J is TRBJ1-2 and V is TRBV5-1, with D tentatively TRBD1 (5 bases). Deletions cut 1 base from V and 0 bases from J, with 10 bases between. The CDR3 is 15 amino acids. The germline gives CDR1 SGHRS, CDR2 YFSETQ. The CDR3 protein is CASSLILGPNYGYTF. The CDR3 nucleotides are TGCGCCAGCAGCTTGATCTTGGGGCCTAACTATGGCTACACCTTC.

The CDR3 region is CASSIQGAVFQPQHF. CDR3 in DNA: TGTGCCAGTAGTATTCAGGGGGCTGTTTTTCAGCCCCAGCATTTT. The rearrangement uses TRBV19 and TRBJ1-5; 8 bases map to TRBD1. The germline V gene encodes CDR1 LNHDA and CDR2 SQIVND (reference sequence). The CDR3 extends over 15 amino acids. Unmatched junction bases numbered 7, after V lost 3 bases and J lost 6 bases.

This sequence joins TRBV18 and TRBJ1-2; TRBD1 aligns across 8 bases. The germline CDR1 and CDR2 sequences are KGHSH and LQKENI. V gave up 5 bases and J gave up 2 bases; unmatched junction bases: 7. This CDR3 region has 15 residues. Here the CDR3 reads CASSFGTGDNYGYTF. The CDR3 DNA reads TGTGCCAGCTCATTTGGGACAGGAGACAACTATGGCTACACCTTC. The full variable domain, in which reference TRBV18 and TRBJ1-2 provide the parts outside the CDR3, is NAGVMQNPRHLVRRRGQEARLRCSPMKGHSHVYWYRQLPEEGLKFMVYLQKENIIDESGMPKERFSAEFPKEGPSILRIQQVVRGDSAAYFCASSFGTGDNYGYTFGSGTRLTVV.

This clone was detected once. The V call is TRBV7-8, the J call TRBJ2-7; TRBD2 agrees at 7 bases. Germline V lookup: CDR1 SGHVS, CDR2 FQNEAQ. The J segment lost 4 bases and the V segment lost 2 bases, leaving 8 bases of the junction unmatched. This CDR3 contains 15 residues. Written as DNA, the CDR3 is TGTGCCAGCAGCTTACGGGGGGTCCCACGTTACGAGCAGTACTTC. Translating it yields CASSLRGVPRYEQYF.

The J gene is TRBJ2-4, the V gene TRBV4-1; D may be TRBD1 or TRBD2 (6 bases each). V was clipped by 8 bases and J by 5 bases, with 16 bases between them. Germline V CDR1 and CDR2: MGHRA, YSYEKL. The CDR3 consists of 14 residues. This chain's CDR3 is CASGDIRGENIQYF. In DNA, the CDR3 is TGCGCCAGCGGAGACATTAGGGGGGAAAACATTCAGTACTTC.

The chain has TRBV6-1 and TRBJ1-2, with D possibly matching TRBD1 (6 bases). The germline V and J ends were trimmed by 2 bases and 4 bases, with 11 bases remaining between them. This CDR3 has 14 amino acids. Germline CDR1 MNHNS, CDR2 SASEGT. The chain's CDR3 is CASSEKGGIYGYTF. Here the CDR3 DNA reads TGTGCCAGCAGTGAAAAGGGGGGCATCTATGGCTACACCTTC.

The chain joins TRBV7-8 to TRBJ1-1; D may be TRBD1 (6 bases). Trimming cost V 0 bases and J 7 bases, with 12 bases left between them. CDR3 length: 14 amino acids. Looked up from germline, CDR1 is SGHVS and CDR2 is FQNEAQ. The CDR3 sequence: CASSLAGTTNEAFF. CDR3 coding DNA: TGTGCCAGCAGCTTAGCGGGGACAACCAATGAAGCTTTCTTT.

The chain recombines TRBV12-5 with TRBJ1-1; D gene ambiguous. The germline V and J ends were trimmed by 7 bases and 3 bases, with 9 bases remaining between them. The CDR3 has 12 amino acids. CDR1 LGHNT and CDR2 FRNRAP come from the germline V gene. The DNA for the CDR3 is TGTGCTAGTGTCCCTGGGTACACTGAAGCTTTCTTT. Protein sequence: CASVPGYTEAFF.

The chain is built from TRBV9 and TRBJ2-5; possible D gene TRBD1, 7 bases. Trimming removed 4 bases at V and 5 bases at J, with 15 bases between. The CDR3 has 14 residues. The germline gives CDR1 SGDLS, CDR2 YYNGEE. CDR3 amino acids: CASSPGGLGETQYF. As DNA, the CDR3 is TGTGCCAGCAGCCCAGGGGGACTCGGGGAGACCCAGTACTTC.

The V gene is TRBV5-6, the J gene TRBJ2-1, with TRBD1 identical over 10 bases. V shed 0 bases and J 7 bases; nucleotides not matched to a gene: 4. Per germline, CDR1 SGHDT and CDR2 YYEEEE. The CDR3 loop spans 15 amino acids. The CDR3 sequence is CASSLEGQGTNEQFF. CDR3 sequence (DNA): TGTGCCAGCAGCTTGGAGGGACAGGGGACGAATGAGCAGTTCTTC.

This clone was detected only once. CDR3 bases: TGTGCCAGCAGTCCTAGGGCAGGGACCTACAATGAGCAGTTCTTC. Translated: CASSPRAGTYNEQFF. This chain joins TRBV5-8 and TRBJ2-1, with a possible D match to TRBD1 (5 bases). The germline CDR1 and CDR2 sequences are SGHTS and YDEGEE. Trimming removed 5 bases from V and 2 bases from J, with 14 bases in between. This CDR3 has 15 residues.

This clone was observed a few times. V and J are TRBV13 and TRBJ2-1, with TRBD1 matching 8 bases. V lost 0 bases and J lost 6; bases outside the gene matches: 7. CDR3 length: 16 residues. The germline V gene encodes CDR1 PRHDT and CDR2 FYEKMQ (reference sequence). The CDR3 protein is CASSLGTGEASNEQFF. The DNA of the CDR3 is TGTGCCAGCAGCTTAGGGACAGGGGAGGCCTCCAATGAGCAGTTCTTC.

The chain combines TRBV14 with TRBJ1-2; 7 nucleotides agree with TRBD1. The germline V gene encodes CDR1 SGHDN and CDR2 FVKESK. This CDR3 contains 13 residues. V shed 5 bases and J 7 bases; nucleotides not matched to a gene: 7. The CDR3 DNA follows: TGTGCCAGCAGCTTCCACAGGGGAAGTGGCTACACCTTC. Translating gives CASSFHRGSGYTF.

The chain carries TRBV29-1 and TRBJ2-5; D possibly corresponds to TRBD2 (7 bases). V lost 4 bases, J lost 1 base, and 10 bases lay in between. Germline V gene sequence: CDR1 SQVTM, CDR2 ANQGSEA. The CDR3 runs 13 residues. The CDR3 reads CSVGGGGQETQYF. The CDR3 coding sequence is TGCAGCGTTGGAGGGGGGGGCCAAGAGACCCAGTACTTC. The full variable domain, its missing parts supplied by reference TRBV29-1 and TRBJ2-5, is SAVISQKPSRDICQRGTSLTIQCQVDSQVTMMFWYRQQPGQSLTLIATANQGSEATYESGFVIDKFPISRPNLTFSTLTVSNMSPEDSSIYLCSVGGGGQETQYFGPGTRLLVL.

The rearrangement uses TRBV11-2 and TRBJ2-1; 13 bases are a match to TRBD2. J was trimmed by 0 bases and V by 7 bases; bases with no gene match: 9. This CDR3 region has 18 residues. The germline CDR1 and CDR2 sequences are SGHAT and FQNNGV. The CDR3 is CASTEMGLAGTSYNEQFF. As DNA, the CDR3 is TGTGCCAGCACTGAGATGGGACTAGCGGGGACCTCCTACAATGAGCAGTTCTTC. Full variable domain (missing parts from reference TRBV11-2 and TRBJ2-1): EAGVAQSPRYKIIEKRQSVAFWCNPISGHATLYWYQQILGQGPKLLIQFQNNGVVDDSQLPKDRFSAERLKGVDSTLKIQPAKLEDSAVYLCASTEMGLAGTSYNEQFFGPGTRLTVL.

The chain couples TRBV6-1 to TRBJ1-2; D remains unclear. Germline V gene sequence: CDR1 MNHNS, CDR2 SASEGT. Trimming shortened V by 3 bases and J by 9 bases, and 11 bases separated the two germline ends. CDR3 length: 12 residues. The CDR3 DNA reads as TGTGCCAGCAGTGATACATTCATCAGCTACACCTTC. Translation gives CASSDTFISYTF.

V usage is TRBV5-1 and J usage is TRBJ1-4; 9 positions match TRBD1. CDR1 and CDR2 (germline): SGHRS, YFSETQ. This CDR3 comprises 15 residues. Unmatched junction bases numbered 4, after V lost 3 bases and J lost 4 bases. CDR3 bases: TGCGCCAGCAGCTGGACAGGGGCGATTAATGAAAAACTGTTTTTT. It codes for CASSWTGAINEKLFF.

This chain links TRBV7-2 with TRBJ2-1; TRBD2 aligns across 7 bases. Germline V gene lookup returns CDR1 SGHTA and CDR2 FQGNSA. CDR3 size: 13 residues. Trimming took 5 bases from V and 8 from J; bases not matched to a gene: 6. The CDR3 region has the DNA TGTGCCAGCAGCCCGATGGGGGGGGATGAGCAGTTCTTC. Translated, it gives CASSPMGGDEQFF. The full variable domain, its missing parts supplied by reference TRBV7-2 and TRBJ2-1, is GAGVSQSPSNKVTEKGKDVELRCDPISGHTALYWYRQSLGQGLEFLIYFQGNSAPDKSGLPSDRFSAERTGGSVSTLTIQRTQQEDSAVYLCASSPMGGDEQFFGPGTRLTVL.

The chain recombines TRBV30 with TRBJ1-1, with TRBD1 as a possible D gene (6 bases). CDR1 is GTSNPN and CDR2 is SVGIG in the germline V gene (reference sequence). This CDR3 region has 12 residues. Trimming stripped 5 bases from V and 5 bases from J, with 12 bases between. The CDR3 here is CAWSSQGTEAFF. Written as DNA, the CDR3 is TGTGCCTGGTCATCACAGGGAACTGAAGCTTTCTTT.

The chain has TRBV7-8 and TRBJ1-4, with a tentative D call TRBD1 (6 bases). The CDR3 is made up of 14 amino acids. The V gene lost 5 bases and the J gene lost 7 bases, with 14 bases spanning the gap. The germline gives CDR1 SGHVS, CDR2 FQNEAQ. The CDR3 protein is CASSPGVWGEKLFF. CDR3 DNA: TGTGCCAGCAGCCCAGGGGTTTGGGGTGAAAAACTGTTTTTT.

This clone has a single count. This chain uses TRBV5-1 with TRBJ2-7; D tentatively fits TRBD1 or TRBD2 (5 bases each). The length of the CDR3 is 14 residues. Looked up from germline, CDR1 is SGHRS and CDR2 is YFSETQ. The germline V and J ends were trimmed by 1 base and 1 base, with 9 bases remaining between them. The DNA for the CDR3 is TGCGCCAGCAGCTTGAGGGACGTGTCCTACGAGCAGTACTTC. Its translation is CASSLRDVSYEQYF.

The rearrangement links TRBV5-1 to TRBJ2-1; 11 bases map to TRBD1. The CDR3 is 14 residues long. J was trimmed by 6 bases and V by 4 bases; bases with no gene match: 3. The germline V gene encodes CDR1 SGHRS and CDR2 YFSETQ. CDR3 in amino acids: CASSPGTGGNEQFF. CDR3 in DNA: TGCGCCAGCAGCCCGGGGACAGGGGGCAATGAGCAGTTCTTC.